This passage covers 26 T cell receptor beta chains from one sample sequenced in a study of glioma-infiltrating T cells after dendritic cell vaccination. Specified time point: after dendritic cell vaccination, including at tumor progression/relapse. Sequencing used immunoSEQ multiplex PCR; TCRdb keeps in-frame clones, though not all of them. This table holds some 46,000 clones, around 89% found once. The source material was blood, sampled after dendritic cell vaccination. Receptor source: a human donor with glioblastoma.

V is TRBV5-1 and J is TRBJ2-7; D ambiguous. The CDR3 has 11 residues. Per the germline V gene, CDR1 is SGHRS and CDR2 is YFSETQ. V gave up 0 bases and J gave up 7 bases, with 5 bases separating them. DNA of the CDR3: TGCGCCAGCAGCTTGGACAGAGAGCAGTACTTC. Encoded protein: CASSLDREQYF.

This rearrangement joins TRBV4-3 to TRBJ2-1; TRBD2 aligns across 7 bases. This CDR3 comprises 16 residues. Trimming removed 0 bases from V and 2 bases from J; junction bases left unmatched: 4. Germline V lookup: CDR1 LGHNA, CDR2 YSLEER. CDR3 loop: CASSQDLGGPYNEQFF. CDR3 sequence (DNA): TGCGCCAGCAGCCAAGATTTGGGAGGGCCCTACAATGAGCAGTTCTTC.

J is TRBJ2-1 and V is TRBV4-3; 8 bases align to TRBD2. Germline loops: CDR1 LGHNA, CDR2 YSLEER. The CDR3 is 19 amino acids. Trimming removed 2 bases from V and 3 bases from J; junction bases left unmatched: 15. This chain's CDR3 is CASSQRGTRGRGDYNEQFF. The CDR3 nucleotides read TGCGCCAGCAGCCAAAGAGGGACTAGAGGAAGAGGGGACTACAATGAGCAGTTCTTC.

CDR3 coding DNA: TGTGCCAGCAGAAGGAGGGTTGACACTGAAGCTTTCTTT. Amino acids: CASRRRVDTEAFF. V gene TRBV2 combines with J gene TRBJ1-1; D is unresolved. V dropped 6 bases and J dropped 3 bases, with 11 bases sitting between them. The CDR3 is 13 amino acids. The germline V gene encodes CDR1 SNHLY and CDR2 FYNNEI. Full variable domain (rest looked up from reference TRBV2 and TRBJ1-1): EPEVTQTPSHQVTQMGQEVILRCVPISNHLYFYWYRQILGQKVEFLVSFYNNEISEKSEIFDDQFSVERPDGSNFTLKIRSTKLEDSAMYFCASRRRVDTEAFFGQGTRLTVV.

The chain couples TRBV6-6 to TRBJ1-2; D possibly corresponds to TRBD1 (5 bases). The CDR3 is 13 residues long. Germline V gene lookup returns CDR1 MNHNY and CDR2 SVGAGI (reference sequence). The V end lost 4 bases, the J end lost 2 bases, and 8 bases lay between the germline ends. The CDR3 region is CASSFRQNYGYTF. DNA for the CDR3: TGTGCCAGCAGTTTTCGACAGAACTATGGCTACACCTTC.

This chain uses TRBV5-5 with TRBJ1-2, with D possibly matching TRBD1 (6 bases). The CDR3 spans 15 residues. Per germline, CDR1 SGHKS and CDR2 YYEKEE (reference sequence). The V end was cut by 3 bases, the J end by 6 bases, with 18 bases between. CDR3 amino acids: CASSSRTPRTDGYTF. The DNA for the CDR3 is TGTGCCAGCAGCTCCCGCACCCCCCGGACAGATGGCTACACCTTC.

The chain is built from TRBV5-1 and TRBJ2-1; 10 bases map to TRBD2. CDR1 and CDR2 from the germline V gene are SGHRS and YFSETQ. The CDR3 consists of 13 residues. V dropped 0 bases and J dropped 15; count of bases not matched to a gene: 6. CDR3 in DNA: TGCGCCAGCAGCTTGGTACTAGCGGGACACACGTTCTTC. Amino acid sequence: CASSLVLAGHTFF.

This CDR3 reads CASSLGTDGTGELFF. CDR3 coding DNA: TGTGCCAGCAGTTTAGGGACAGACGGGACCGGGGAGCTGTTTTTT. The chain links TRBV27 to TRBJ2-2, with TRBD1 matching over 7 bases. V was clipped by 2 bases and J by 5 bases; unmatched bases: 5. The CDR3 is 15 residues long. Germline V gives CDR1 MNHEY, CDR2 SMNVEV (reference sequence).

V is TRBV29-1 and J is TRBJ1-1; 8 bases line up with TRBD1. CDR1 and CDR2 (germline): SQVTM, ANQGSEA. The ends lost 7 bases at V and 0 bases at J; junction bases unmatched: 7. This CDR3 comprises 14 residues. CDR3 sequence reads: CSARTGWMNTEAFF. CDR3 nucleotides: TGCAGCGCCCGGACAGGGTGGATGAACACTGAAGCTTTCTTT.

The chain has TRBV28 and TRBJ1-2, with no clear D. Germline V gives CDR1 MDHEN, CDR2 SYDVKM. This CDR3 comprises 14 residues. V dropped 1 base and J dropped 8 bases, with 14 bases sitting between them. CDR3: CASSLSVLSKGYTF. As DNA, the CDR3 is TGTGCCAGCAGTTTATCCGTTCTATCTAAGGGCTACACCTTC.

This chain uses TRBV7-2 with TRBJ2-3; the match to TRBD2 covers 9 bases. The junction had 11 bases not matched to a gene; V was cut back by 1 base and J by 0 bases. This CDR3 is built from 19 residues. Germline V lookup: CDR1 SGHTA, CDR2 FQGNSA. CDR3 sequence: CASSLVGSGGLTSTDTQYF. As DNA, the CDR3 is TGTGCCAGCAGCTTAGTGGGGAGCGGGGGGCTTACGAGCACAGATACGCAGTATTTT.

This clone has only a few counts. This sequence joins TRBV19 and TRBJ1-2, with D possibly matching TRBD1 (5 bases). The germline V and J ends were trimmed by 4 bases and 4 bases, with 10 bases remaining between them. The germline V gene has CDR1 LNHDA and CDR2 SQIVND (reference sequence). The CDR3 sequence is 13 residues long. CDR3 DNA: TGTGCCAGTAGTAGGGGCGGAAGCTATGGCTACACCTTC. This codes for CASSRGGSYGYTF.

The chain uses TRBV7-9 and TRBJ1-1, with D uncertain. CDR1 is SEHNR, CDR2 FQNEAQ, per germline (reference sequence). This CDR3 comprises 14 residues. Trimming left V 0 bases short and J 4 bases short, with 9 bases between. The CDR3 loop is CASSLARRGTEAFF. CDR3 bases: TGTGCCAGCAGCTTAGCGCGGCGGGGCACTGAAGCTTTCTTT.

This clone is a singleton in its sample. This chain links TRBV19 with TRBJ1-5; no definite D call. V was pared by 3 bases and J by 4 bases, with 13 bases between. Germline V gene lookup returns CDR1 LNHDA and CDR2 SQIVND (reference sequence). The CDR3 length is 15 residues. CDR3 region: CASSIGSLLNQPQHF. The CDR3, as DNA: TGTGCCAGTAGTATTGGCTCCCTGCTTAATCAGCCCCAGCATTTT. Full variable domain (rest looked up from reference TRBV19 and TRBJ1-5): DGGITQSPKYLFRKEGQNVTLSCEQNLNHDAMYWYRQDPGQGLRLIYYSQIVNDFQKGDIAEGYSVSREKKESFPLTVTSAQKNPTAFYLCASSIGSLLNQPQHFGDGTRLSIL.

The chain joins TRBV10-3 to TRBJ2-7, with 7 bases identical to TRBD2. The CDR3 is made up of 15 amino acids. Unmatched junction bases numbered 4, after V lost 0 bases and J lost 2 bases. CDR1 and CDR2 from the germline V gene are ENHRY and SYGVKD. Written as DNA, the CDR3 is TGTGCCATCAGTGAGTCGGGTGGGAGGGCCTACGAGCAGTACTTC. Protein sequence: CAISESGGRAYEQYF.

The J gene is TRBJ1-1, the V gene TRBV11-2, with D possibly being TRBD1 (5 bases). CDR3 size: 16 residues. Trimming cost V 1 base and J 1 base, with 13 bases left between them. Germline V gene sequence: CDR1 SGHAT, CDR2 FQNNGV. The CDR3 protein is CASSLGPGIGNTEAFF. The CDR3 DNA is TGTGCCAGCAGCTTAGGTCCAGGGATTGGGAACACTGAAGCTTTCTTT.

CDR3 in DNA: TGCGCCAGCAGCTTGGCCGGACAGGGGTGGGCTGAAGCTTTCTTT. Translation: CASSLAGQGWAEAFF. V and J are TRBV5-1 and TRBJ1-1; 9 nucleotides agree with TRBD1. The CDR3 totals 15 residues. The V segment lost 0 bases and the J segment 6 bases; nucleotides outside the gene matches: 6. CDR1 is SGHRS, CDR2 YFSETQ, per germline.

The CDR3 sequence: CASSPQGAVYGYTF. The CDR3, as DNA: TGTGCCAGCAGTCCTCAGGGGGCGGTCTATGGCTACACCTTC. The chain has TRBV28 and TRBJ1-2; 8 bases are shared with TRBD1. Germline V gene data show CDR1 as MDHEN and CDR2 as SYDVKM. The CDR3 spans 14 residues. V shed 5 bases and J 4 bases; nucleotides not matched to a gene: 6.

This clone was seen a single time. The chain links TRBV5-4 to TRBJ2-1; TRBD1 is a possible D gene (5 bases). CDR3 size: 13 residues. V was clipped by 2 bases and J by 7 bases, with 10 bases between them. Germline V gene data show CDR1 as SGHNT and CDR2 as YYREEE (reference sequence). CDR3 coding DNA: TGTGCCAGCAGCTTAGATCAGGGAAATGAGCAGTTCTTC. It translates to CASSLDQGNEQFF.

The chain carries TRBV5-1 and TRBJ2-7, with a possible D match to TRBD2 (6 bases). The germline V gene encodes CDR1 SGHRS and CDR2 YFSETQ. The CDR3 is made up of 12 amino acids. V was shortened by 4 bases and J by 6 bases, with 11 bases between the two germline ends. CDR3 coding DNA: TGCGCCAGCAGCATTACTAGCTCCGAGCAGTACTTC. As protein: CASSITSSEQYF.

J is TRBJ2-7 and V is TRBV5-1; TRBD2 matches 7 bases. J was trimmed by 5 bases and V by 2 bases; bases with no gene match: 4. CDR1 and CDR2 from the germline V gene are SGHRS and YFSETQ. The CDR3 consists of 13 residues. The CDR3 spells CASSLAGKNEQYF. The CDR3 DNA reads TGCGCCAGCAGCTTAGCGGGAAAAAACGAGCAGTACTTC.

This sequence joins TRBV4-2 and TRBJ2-7; TRBD2 matches at 9 bases. CDR3 size: 17 residues. Germline V gene lookup returns CDR1 LGHNA and CDR2 YNFKEQ. V shed 4 bases, J shed 3 bases, and the junction held 13 bases outside the gene matches. The CDR3 region has the DNA TGTGCCAGCAGCCCCTTCGTTGCGGGAGGGAGCGACTACGAGCAGTACTTC. Its translation is CASSPFVAGGSDYEQYF.

The V call is TRBV6-1, the J call TRBJ2-2; 8 bases match TRBD1. V dropped 3 bases and J dropped 1; count of bases not matched to a gene: 10. This CDR3 region has 18 residues. Germline values: CDR1 MNHNS, CDR2 SASEGT. This CDR3 is CASSELLVGTGNTGELFF. DNA for the CDR3: TGTGCCAGCAGTGAGCTCCTCGTAGGGACAGGGAACACCGGGGAGCTGTTTTTT.

The genes are TRBV5-6 and TRBJ2-5, with 12 bases matching TRBD2. The CDR3 runs to 15 residues. V was clipped by 4 bases and J by 1 base; unmatched bases: 2. Germline CDR1 is SGHDT and CDR2 is YYEEEE. CDR3 nucleotide sequence: TGTGCCAGCAGCCTAGCGGGAGGGATCCAAGAGACCCAGTACTTC. Translating it yields CASSLAGGIQETQYF.

The chain has TRBV27 and TRBJ1-6; D is unclear. The germline V gene has CDR1 MNHEY and CDR2 SMNVEV (reference sequence). The CDR3 loop spans 14 amino acids. V was trimmed by 3 bases and J by 0 bases, leaving 3 bases between them. The CDR3 DNA reads TGTGCCAGCAGTTTCGGCTCCTATAATTCACCCCTCCACTTT. It is translated as CASSFGSYNSPLHF.

This chain connects TRBV6-5 to TRBJ2-5, with 9 bases that match TRBD1. J lost 4 bases, V lost 2 bases, and 2 bases had no gene match. This CDR3 has 14 amino acids. Germline CDR1 is MNHEY and CDR2 is SVGAGI. CDR3 residues: CASSYKQGAETQYF. The CDR3 DNA reads as TGTGCCAGCAGTTACAAACAGGGGGCAGAGACCCAGTACTTC.